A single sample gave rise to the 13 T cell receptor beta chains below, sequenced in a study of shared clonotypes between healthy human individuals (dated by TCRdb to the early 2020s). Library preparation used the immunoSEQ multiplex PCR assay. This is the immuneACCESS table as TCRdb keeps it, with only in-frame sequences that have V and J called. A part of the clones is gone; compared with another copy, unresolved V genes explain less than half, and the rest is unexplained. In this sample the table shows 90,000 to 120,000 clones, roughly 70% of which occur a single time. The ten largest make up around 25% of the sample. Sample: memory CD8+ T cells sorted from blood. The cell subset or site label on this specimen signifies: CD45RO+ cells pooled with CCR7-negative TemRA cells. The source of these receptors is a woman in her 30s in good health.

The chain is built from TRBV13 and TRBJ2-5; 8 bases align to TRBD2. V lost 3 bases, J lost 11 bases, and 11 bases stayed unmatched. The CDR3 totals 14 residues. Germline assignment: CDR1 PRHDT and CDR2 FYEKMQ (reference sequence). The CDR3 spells CASSFSAGEGEQYF. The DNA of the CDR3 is TGTGCCAGCAGCTTTTCAGCGGGAGAAGGTGAGCAGTACTTC.

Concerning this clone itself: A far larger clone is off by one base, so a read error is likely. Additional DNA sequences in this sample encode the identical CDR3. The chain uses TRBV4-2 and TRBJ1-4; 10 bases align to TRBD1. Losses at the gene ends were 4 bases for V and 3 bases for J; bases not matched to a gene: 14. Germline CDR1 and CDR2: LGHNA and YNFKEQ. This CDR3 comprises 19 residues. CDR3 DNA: TGTGCCAGCAGCCCTGGGACAGGGGCTAGCGGAGCCCCTAATGAAAAACTGTTTTTT. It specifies CASSPGTGASGAPNEKLFF.

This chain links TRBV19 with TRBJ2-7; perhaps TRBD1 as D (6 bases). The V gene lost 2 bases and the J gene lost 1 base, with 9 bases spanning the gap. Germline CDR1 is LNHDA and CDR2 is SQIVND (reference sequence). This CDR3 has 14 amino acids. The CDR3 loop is CASSIRQGSYEQYF. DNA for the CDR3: TGTGCCAGTAGTATACGCCAGGGGTCCTACGAGCAGTACTTC.

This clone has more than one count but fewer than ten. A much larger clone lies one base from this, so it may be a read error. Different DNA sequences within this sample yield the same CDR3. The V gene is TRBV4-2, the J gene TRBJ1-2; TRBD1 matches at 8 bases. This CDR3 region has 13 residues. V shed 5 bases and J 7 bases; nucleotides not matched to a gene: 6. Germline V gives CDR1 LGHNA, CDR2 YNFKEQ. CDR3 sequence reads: CASSLDRDAGYTF. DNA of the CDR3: TGTGCCAGCAGCTTGGACAGGGACGCTGGCTACACCTTC.

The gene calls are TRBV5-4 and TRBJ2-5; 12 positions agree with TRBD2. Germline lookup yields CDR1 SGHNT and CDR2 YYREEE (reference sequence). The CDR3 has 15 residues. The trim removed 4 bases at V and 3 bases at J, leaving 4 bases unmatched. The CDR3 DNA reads TGTGCCAGCAGCGAGAGACTAGCGGGAGAAGAGACCCAGTACTTC. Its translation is CASSERLAGEETQYF.

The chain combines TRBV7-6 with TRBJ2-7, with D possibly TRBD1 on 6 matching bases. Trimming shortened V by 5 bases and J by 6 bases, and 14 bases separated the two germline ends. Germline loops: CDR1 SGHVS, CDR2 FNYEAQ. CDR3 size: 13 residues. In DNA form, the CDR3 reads TGTGCCAGCAGCCCCGGGACAACGTTCGAGCAGTACTTC. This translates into CASSPGTTFEQYF.

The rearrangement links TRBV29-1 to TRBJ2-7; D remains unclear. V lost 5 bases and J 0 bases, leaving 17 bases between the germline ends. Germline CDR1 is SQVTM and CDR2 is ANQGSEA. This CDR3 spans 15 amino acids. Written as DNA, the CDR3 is TGCAGCGTTAAATTGGGCGGTTTCCTCTCCTACGAGCAGTACTTC. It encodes CSVKLGGFLSYEQYF.

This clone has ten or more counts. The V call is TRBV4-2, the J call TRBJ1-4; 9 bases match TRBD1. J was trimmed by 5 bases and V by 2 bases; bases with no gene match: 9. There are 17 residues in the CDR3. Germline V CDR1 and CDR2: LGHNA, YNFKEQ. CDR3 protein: CASSQLSPGQGNEKLFF. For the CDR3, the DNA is TGTGCCAGCAGCCAACTCTCTCCGGGACAGGGAAATGAAAAACTGTTTTTT.

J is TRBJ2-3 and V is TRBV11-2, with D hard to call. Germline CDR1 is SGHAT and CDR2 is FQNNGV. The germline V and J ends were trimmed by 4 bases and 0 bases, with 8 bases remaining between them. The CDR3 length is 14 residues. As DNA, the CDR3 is TGTGCCAGCAGCTCAACAACTAGCACAGATACGCAGTATTTT. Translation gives CASSSTTSTDTQYF. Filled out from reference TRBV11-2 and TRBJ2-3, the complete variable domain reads EAGVAQSPRYKIIEKRQSVAFWCNPISGHATLYWYQQILGQGPKLLIQFQNNGVVDDSQLPKDRFSAERLKGVDSTLKIQPAKLEDSAVYLCASSSTTSTDTQYFGPGTRLTVL.

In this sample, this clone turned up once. The DNA for the CDR3 is TGTGCCAGCAAGCGGGACAGGGGGTCATCCTACGAGCAGTACTTC. Translation: CASKRDRGSSYEQYF. The chain couples TRBV27 to TRBJ2-7, with 11 bases fitting TRBD1. In germline, CDR1 is MNHEY, CDR2 SMNVEV (reference sequence). The ends lost 7 bases at V and 1 base at J; junction bases unmatched: 6. This CDR3 has 15 amino acids.

CDR3 nucleotides: TGTGCCAGTAGTAGAGGACAGGGGGGAACGCCCCAGCATTTT. This translates into CASSRGQGGTPQHF. The gene calls are TRBV19 and TRBJ1-5; 10 bases are a match to TRBD1. The V gene's germline CDR1 is LNHDA and CDR2 SQIVND (reference sequence). The length of the CDR3 is 14 residues. With V trimmed by 4 bases and J by 9 bases, 6 bases remained unmatched.

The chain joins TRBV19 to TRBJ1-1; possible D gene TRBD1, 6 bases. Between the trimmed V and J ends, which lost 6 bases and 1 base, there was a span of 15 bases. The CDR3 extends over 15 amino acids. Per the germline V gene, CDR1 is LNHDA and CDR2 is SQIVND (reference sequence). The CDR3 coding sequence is TGTGCCAGTAGACCCTTCCAGACAGGGAACACTGAAGCTTTCTTT. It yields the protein CASRPFQTGNTEAFF.

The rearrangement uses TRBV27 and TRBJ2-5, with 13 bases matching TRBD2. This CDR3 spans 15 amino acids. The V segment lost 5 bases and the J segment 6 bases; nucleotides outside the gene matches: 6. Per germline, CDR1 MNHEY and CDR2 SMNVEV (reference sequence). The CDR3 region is CASSHRTSGSKTQYF. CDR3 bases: TGTGCCAGCAGTCACCGGACTAGCGGGAGTAAGACCCAGTACTTC.